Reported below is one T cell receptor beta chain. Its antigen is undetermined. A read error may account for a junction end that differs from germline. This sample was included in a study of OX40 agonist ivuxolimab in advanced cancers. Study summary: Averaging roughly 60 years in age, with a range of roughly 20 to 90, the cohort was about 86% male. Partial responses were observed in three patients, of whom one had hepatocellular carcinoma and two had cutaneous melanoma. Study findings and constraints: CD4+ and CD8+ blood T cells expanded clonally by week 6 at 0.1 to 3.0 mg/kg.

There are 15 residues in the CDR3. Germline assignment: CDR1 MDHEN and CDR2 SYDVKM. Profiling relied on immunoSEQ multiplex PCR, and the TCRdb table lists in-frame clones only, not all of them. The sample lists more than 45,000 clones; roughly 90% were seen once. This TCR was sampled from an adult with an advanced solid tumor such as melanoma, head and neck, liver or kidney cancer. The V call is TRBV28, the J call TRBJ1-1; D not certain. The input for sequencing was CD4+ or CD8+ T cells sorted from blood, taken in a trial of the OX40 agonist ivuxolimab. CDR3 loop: CASSLSVTQNTEAFF. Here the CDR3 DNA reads TGTGCCAGCAGCTTATCAGTCACGCAGAACACTGAAGCTTTCTTT.